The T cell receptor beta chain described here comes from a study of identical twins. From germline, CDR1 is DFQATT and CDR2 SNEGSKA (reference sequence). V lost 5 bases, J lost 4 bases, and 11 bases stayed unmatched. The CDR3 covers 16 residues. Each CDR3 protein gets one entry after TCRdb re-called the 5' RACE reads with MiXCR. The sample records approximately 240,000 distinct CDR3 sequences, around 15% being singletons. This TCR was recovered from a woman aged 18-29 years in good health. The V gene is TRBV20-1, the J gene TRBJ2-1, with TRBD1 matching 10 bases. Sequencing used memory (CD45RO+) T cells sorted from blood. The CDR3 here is CSAEPGTGESYNEQFF. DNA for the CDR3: TGCAGTGCTGAACCCGGGACAGGGGAGTCGTACAATGAGCAGTTCTTC.